This T cell receptor beta chain was captured by sequencing in a study of CD8+ T cells in alopecia areata. This clone has just a few counts. CDR3 length: 13 residues. Germline values: CDR1 PRHDT, CDR2 FYEKMQ (reference sequence). Deletions cut 5 bases from V and 6 bases from J, with 14 bases between. cDNA reverse transcribed from extracted RNA served as the sequencing template. Sequencing was performed with immunoSEQ multiplex PCR; in TCRdb, only in-frame clones are kept and a portion is missing. The data hold approximately 180,000 clones, with 67% observed a single time. The chain couples TRBV13 to TRBJ2-7; D uncertain. Material: CD8+ T cells sorted from blood, obtained at week 0. The sequence derives from a human donor with alopecia areata. The CDR3 protein is CASSRQASREQYF. The CDR3 DNA is TGTGCCAGCAGCCGGCAGGCCAGCCGCGAGCAGTACTTC.